These 2 T cell receptor beta chains were sequenced from one sample in a study of shared clonotypes between healthy human individuals. Assay: immunoSEQ multiplex PCR; the TCRdb copy retains only in-frame clones and omits some. Seen here are more than 500,000 clones, about 95% observed once, and the top ten hold over 0.1%. Naive CD8 isolation took CD45RO-negative cells positively selected for CCR7 and excluded terminally differentiated effector memory CD45RA+ cells. Sequences were obtained from naive CD8+ T cells sorted from blood. These receptors all stem from a woman aged 25 to 45 in good health.

The chain is built from TRBV23-1 and TRBJ2-7; possible D gene TRBD2, 5 bases. TRBV23-1 is assigned to the ORF class and has an uncertain function. The CDR3 is 12 residues long. V dropped 4 bases and J dropped 2 bases, with 6 bases sitting between them. The CDR3 coding sequence is TGCGCCAGCAGTCGGGAGACCTACGAGCAGTACTTC. Its translation: CASSRETYEQYF.

The rearrangement links TRBV5-4 to TRBJ1-2; 10 bases are shared with TRBD1. From germline, CDR1 is SGHNT and CDR2 YYREEE (reference sequence). V was clipped by 4 bases and J by 6 bases; unmatched bases: 9. The CDR3 consists of 15 residues. CDR3 sequence: CASSPRTGGSNGYTF. CDR3 DNA: TGTGCCAGCAGCCCACGGACAGGGGGAAGTAATGGCTACACCTTC. Filled out from reference TRBV5-4 and TRBJ1-2, the complete variable domain reads ETGVTQSPTHLIKTRGQQVTLRCSSQSGHNTVSWYQQALGQGPQFIFQYYREEENGRGNFPPRFSGLQFPNYSSELNVNALELDDSALYLCASSPRTGGSNGYTFGSGTRLTVV.